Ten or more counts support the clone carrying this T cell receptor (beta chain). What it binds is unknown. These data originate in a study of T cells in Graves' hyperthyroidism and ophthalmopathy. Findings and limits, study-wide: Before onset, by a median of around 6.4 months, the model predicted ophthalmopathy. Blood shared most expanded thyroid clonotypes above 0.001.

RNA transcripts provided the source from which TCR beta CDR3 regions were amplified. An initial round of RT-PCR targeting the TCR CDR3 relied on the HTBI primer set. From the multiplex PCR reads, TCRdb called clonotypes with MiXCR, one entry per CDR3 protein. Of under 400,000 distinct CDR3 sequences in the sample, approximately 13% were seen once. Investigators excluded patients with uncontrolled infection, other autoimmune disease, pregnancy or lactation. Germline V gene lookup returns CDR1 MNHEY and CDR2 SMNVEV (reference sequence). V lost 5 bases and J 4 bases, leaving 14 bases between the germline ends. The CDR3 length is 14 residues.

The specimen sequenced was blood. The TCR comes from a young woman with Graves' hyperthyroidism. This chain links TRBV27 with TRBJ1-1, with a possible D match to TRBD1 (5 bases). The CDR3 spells CASSTTRGSTEAFF. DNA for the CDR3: TGTGCCAGCAGTACAACTCGGGGCAGCACTGAAGCTTTCTTT.